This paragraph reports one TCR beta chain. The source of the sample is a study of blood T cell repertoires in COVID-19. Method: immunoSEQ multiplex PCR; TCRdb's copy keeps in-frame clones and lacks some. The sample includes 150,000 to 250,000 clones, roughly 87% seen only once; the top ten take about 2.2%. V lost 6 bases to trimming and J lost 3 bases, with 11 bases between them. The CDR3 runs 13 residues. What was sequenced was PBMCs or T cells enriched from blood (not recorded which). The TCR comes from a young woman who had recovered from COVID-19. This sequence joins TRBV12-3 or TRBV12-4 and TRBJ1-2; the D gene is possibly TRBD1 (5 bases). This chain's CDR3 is CASSPDRHYGYTF. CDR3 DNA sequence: TGTGCCAGCAGCCCAGACAGACACTATGGCTACACCTTC.